The 14 T cell receptor beta chains below were found in one sample sequenced in a study of CD8+ T cells in alopecia areata. Sequencing templates came from extracted RNA that was reverse transcribed into cDNA. Clones were read by immunoSEQ multiplex PCR, and TCRdb kept only the in-frame ones, dropping some. The data hold some 180,000 clones, with around 63% observed a single time. This specimen was CD4+ T cells sorted from blood, taken at week 0. These receptors all come from a human donor with alopecia areata.

The gene calls are TRBV4-1 and TRBJ1-1, with TRBD1 matching 7 bases. J was trimmed by 1 base and V by 0 bases; bases with no gene match: 8. The germline V gene encodes CDR1 MGHRA and CDR2 YSYEKL. This CDR3 region has 17 residues. CDR3 bases: TGCGCCAGCAGCCAAGATCGACAGGGAATCGGGAACACTGAAGCTTTCTTT. It encodes CASSQDRQGIGNTEAFF.

This chain joins TRBV29-1 and TRBJ2-1; 12 bases map to TRBD2. This CDR3 is built from 15 residues. Germline values: CDR1 SQVTM, CDR2 ANQGSEA. V lost 3 bases, J lost 1 base, and 1 base stayed unmatched. This chain's CDR3 is CSVDTSGGSYNEQFF. The CDR3 nucleotides are TGCAGCGTTGATACTAGCGGGGGGTCCTACAATGAGCAGTTCTTC.

J is TRBJ1-5 and V is TRBV11-2, with 7 bases fitting TRBD1. CDR3 length equals 15 residues. Losses at the gene ends were 1 base for V and 6 bases for J; bases not matched to a gene: 6. Germline V gene data show CDR1 as SGHAT and CDR2 as FQNNGV. Here the CDR3 reads CASSLAGGGGQPQHF. In DNA form, the CDR3 reads TGTGCCAGCAGCTTAGCGGGAGGGGGCGGTCAGCCCCAGCATTTT.

J is TRBJ1-1 and V is TRBV29-1; 9 bases match TRBD1. This CDR3 region has 13 residues. V was clipped by 4 bases and J by 5 bases; unmatched bases: 5. Germline V CDR1 and CDR2: SQVTM, ANQGSEA. In DNA form, the CDR3 reads TGCAGCGTTGCGGGACAGGGAGTGACTGAAGCTTTCTTT. Translating gives CSVAGQGVTEAFF. The full variable domain, its missing parts supplied by reference TRBV29-1 and TRBJ1-1, is SAVISQKPSRDICQRGTSLTIQCQVDSQVTMMFWYRQQPGQSLTLIATANQGSEATYESGFVIDKFPISRPNLTFSTLTVSNMSPEDSSIYLCSVAGQGVTEAFFGQGTRLTVV.

This clone appeared a few times. The chain employs TRBV5-1 and TRBJ2-3; D possibly corresponds to TRBD1 (6 bases). V lost 4 bases to trimming and J lost 5 bases, with 20 bases between them. In germline, CDR1 is SGHRS, CDR2 YFSETQ. This CDR3 spans 16 amino acids. The CDR3 sequence is CASSTKTPNREDTQYF. For the CDR3, the DNA is TGCGCCAGCAGCACGAAAACCCCCAACAGGGAAGATACGCAGTATTTT.

This clone was found a few times. This chain links TRBV11-1 with TRBJ2-1, with a tentative D call TRBD2 (5 bases). Germline V CDR1 and CDR2: SGHAT, FQDESV (reference sequence). This CDR3 is built from 13 residues. The V gene lost 1 base and the J gene lost 7 bases, with 8 bases spanning the gap. The CDR3 DNA sequence: TGTGCCAGCAGCTTAGTCCGGGGAAATGAGCAGTTCTTC. Protein sequence: CASSLVRGNEQFF.

In its sample, this clone was seen a few times. The J gene is TRBJ1-3, the V gene TRBV9; 8 nucleotides align to TRBD1. J was trimmed by 2 bases and V by 4 bases; bases with no gene match: 5. The CDR3 runs to 15 residues. The germline V gene encodes CDR1 SGDLS and CDR2 YYNGEE. CDR3: CASSPGTGTGNTIYF. The CDR3 DNA reads as TGTGCCAGCAGCCCCGGGACAGGTACTGGAAACACCATATATTTT.

The chain recombines TRBV29-1 with TRBJ1-2; D call uncertain. V lost 4 bases and J 7 bases, leaving 13 bases between the germline ends. CDR3 length equals 12 residues. Germline-derived CDR1 and CDR2 are SQVTM and ANQGSEA. Written as DNA, the CDR3 is TGCAGCGTTGTTGTAGCTATCTCTGGCTACACCTTC. Its protein product is CSVVVAISGYTF.

This chain joins TRBV25-1 and TRBJ2-7; TRBD1 agrees at 8 bases. The CDR3 sequence is 16 residues long. J gave up 1 base and V 5 bases, and 10 bases lay outside the gene matches. Germline CDR1 MGHDK, CDR2 SYGVNS. CDR3 sequence reads: CASSKTGGPGSYEQYF. CDR3 in DNA: TGTGCCAGCAGTAAAACAGGGGGTCCAGGTTCCTACGAGCAGTACTTC.

This sequence joins TRBV6-4 and TRBJ2-3; TRBD1 agrees at 7 bases. Per the germline V gene, CDR1 is MRHNA and CDR2 is SNTAGT. The CDR3 consists of 15 residues. V gave up 2 bases and J gave up 1 base; unmatched junction bases: 3. The CDR3: CASSDRGQGTDTQYF. CDR3 coding DNA: TGTGCCAGCAGTGACAGGGGGCAGGGCACAGATACGCAGTATTTT.

V gene TRBV30 combines with J gene TRBJ1-4; maybe TRBD1 (5 bases). CDR1 is GTSNPN, CDR2 SVGIG, per germline (reference sequence). CDR3 length: 12 amino acids. V dropped 5 bases and J dropped 8 bases, with 12 bases sitting between them. The DNA for the CDR3 is TGTGCCTGGGGGACGGCGGGGGAAAAACTGTTTTTT. This sequence encodes CAWGTAGEKLFF.

The rearrangement uses TRBV5-1 and TRBJ2-5, with 11 bases identical to TRBD2. V lost 2 bases and J lost 1; bases outside the gene matches: 1. This CDR3 has 15 amino acids. Looked up from germline, CDR1 is SGHRS and CDR2 is YFSETQ. CDR3 protein: CASSFTSGGQETQYF. CDR3 sequence (DNA): TGCGCCAGCAGCTTTACTAGCGGGGGCCAAGAGACCCAGTACTTC. Full variable domain (missing parts from reference TRBV5-1 and TRBJ2-5): KAGVTQTPRYLIKTRGQQVTLSCSPISGHRSVSWYQQTPGQGLQFLFEYFSETQRNKGNFPGRFSGRQFSNSRSEMNVSTLELGDSALYLCASSFTSGGQETQYFGPGTRLLVL.

This rearrangement joins TRBV4-3 to TRBJ2-6, with no clear D. From germline, CDR1 is LGHNA and CDR2 YSLEER. V shed 0 bases and J shed 2 bases, with 11 bases lying between them. This CDR3 is built from 17 residues. The CDR3 reads CASSQDPSGAGANVLTF. DNA for the CDR3: TGCGCCAGCAGCCAAGATCCGTCAGGTGCTGGGGCCAACGTCCTGACTTTC.

The chain recombines TRBV9 with TRBJ1-6, with 9 nucleotides matching TRBD1. Losses at the gene ends were 4 bases for V and 8 bases for J; bases not matched to a gene: 7. This CDR3 comprises 15 residues. The V gene's germline CDR1 is SGDLS and CDR2 YYNGEE. The CDR3 bases are TGTGCCAGCAGCCCCCGGACAGGGGCCCATTCACCCCTCCACTTT. It is translated as CASSPRTGAHSPLHF.